The TCR beta chain described here comes from a study of beta chain features in type 1 diabetes. Study background: There was similarity between patients and healthy donors in age, gender and cell yields.

Only a few counts were recorded for this clone. Its antigen is unknown. The sequenced template was cDNA made from the entire isolated RNA. This table comes from immunoSEQ multiplex PCR, and its TCRdb copy is limited to in-frame clones, with some not included. The sample includes 310,000 or so clones, roughly 8% seen only once; the top ten take roughly 0.44%. The length of the CDR3 is 15 residues. Per the germline V gene, CDR1 is SNHLY and CDR2 is FYNNEI. The V end was cut by 5 bases, the J end by 4 bases, with 15 bases between. Study-level results: Over-representation of high TCR-expressing cells was a possible consequence of cDNA sequencing. The naive, central memory and Treg TCRB repertoires looked more alike in patients than they did in healthy donors. Patients with Type 1 diabetes showed moderately but significantly shorter TCRB CDR3s in all four CD4+ subsets.

This TCR was recovered from a young woman in good health. The V gene is TRBV2, the J gene TRBJ1-5, with a tentative D call TRBD1 (5 bases). Sequencing was performed on central memory CD4+ T cells from blood. CDR3 sequence: CASSSQGNTNQPQHF. The CDR3 DNA follows: TGTGCCAGCAGTAGTCAGGGCAACACGAATCAGCCCCAGCATTTT.